This T cell receptor beta chain was documented in a study of regulatory T cells in long-lasting Graves disease. Time point meaning: persistent/refractory GD, antithyroid drugs over 5 years with positive TRAb. Following extraction of RNA from PBMCs, that RNA was used to make the TCR library. Germline CDR1 and CDR2: SGHDN and FVKESK. There are 17 residues in the CDR3. J was trimmed by 1 base and V by 0 bases; bases with no gene match: 6. Arm-PCR with iRepertoire HTBI primers amplified the CDR3 regions for these TCR beta libraries. Each CDR3 protein gets one entry after TCRdb re-called the multiplex PCR reads with MiXCR. The data show 400,000 to 500,000 distinct CDR3 sequences, approximately 22% seen once.

The sequenced sample was peripheral blood mononuclear cells (PBMCs), obtained when the disease was refractory, from a patient treated with antithyroid drugs. This clonotype originated in a female donor with Graves disease. The chain combines TRBV14 with TRBJ2-7; TRBD2 aligns across 10 bases. In DNA form, the CDR3 reads TGTGCCAGCAGCCAAGAACTAGCGGGATTTTCGTCCTACGAGCAGTACTTC. Translating it yields CASSQELAGFSSYEQYF.